Below are 25 T cell receptor beta chains sequenced from a single sample in a study of cytomegalovirus exposure and HLA in healthy donors. Vbeta (60) and Jbeta (13) primers were used in the PCR. Repertoires were generated with immunoSEQ multiplex PCR, while TCRdb's copy carries only in-frame clones and drops some. The sample yields about 37,000 clones, of which the top ten take up approximately 6.3%. Input material: PBMCs. All receptors derive from a human donor in good health.

The rearrangement links TRBV30 to TRBJ1-3; unclear D gene. Trimming shortened V by 2 bases and J by 2 bases, and 7 bases separated the two germline ends. The CDR3 consists of 13 residues. CDR1 and CDR2 from the germline V gene are GTSNPN and SVGIG (reference sequence). CDR3 sequence (DNA): TGTGCCTGGAGTCGAGGAGCTGGAAACACCATATATTTT. As protein: CAWSRGAGNTIYF.

Points on this clone: One junction end does not reproduce the germline sequence, and a read error may be involved. The rearrangement uses TRBV14 and TRBJ1-1; no clear D gene. Germline CDR1 and CDR2: SGHDN and FVKESK. The CDR3 is 15 amino acids. The CDR3: CASSQGVGYATEDFF. The CDR3 region has the DNA TGTGCCAGCAGCCAAGGGGTGGGCTACGCTACTGAAGATTTCTTT.

The chain joins TRBV4-2 to TRBJ2-2; D is possibly TRBD1 (6 bases). The germline V and J ends were trimmed by 4 bases and 7 bases, with 13 bases remaining between them. The germline V gene has CDR1 LGHNA and CDR2 YNFKEQ. The CDR3 has 14 amino acids. The CDR3 DNA reads as TGTGCCAGCAGCCTACAGGGCAAGGACGGGGAGCTGTTTTTT. Amino acids: CASSLQGKDGELFF.

J is TRBJ2-1 and V is TRBV9; 13 bases fit TRBD2. Germline V gene sequence: CDR1 SGDLS, CDR2 YYNGEE. Germline trimming cut 4 bases from V and 5 bases from J; bases unmatched to any gene: 6. The CDR3 extends over 16 amino acids. The CDR3 DNA follows: TGTGCCAGCAGCTTACTAGCGGGGGGGCGGGACAATGAGCAGTTCTTC. It is translated as CASSLLAGGRDNEQFF.

This sequence joins TRBV19 and TRBJ2-7; D is possibly TRBD1 (6 bases). The germline CDR1 and CDR2 sequences are LNHDA and SQIVND (reference sequence). The CDR3 length is 14 residues. Trimming removed 4 bases at V and 1 base at J, with 11 bases between. The CDR3 here is CASSTLDSSYEQYF. In nucleotides, the CDR3 is TGTGCCAGTAGTACGTTGGACAGTTCCTACGAGCAGTACTTC. The full variable domain, its missing parts supplied by reference TRBV19 and TRBJ2-7, is DGGITQSPKYLFRKEGQNVTLSCEQNLNHDAMYWYRQDPGQGLRLIYYSQIVNDFQKGDIAEGYSVSREKKESFPLTVTSAQKNPTAFYLCASSTLDSSYEQYFGPGTRLTVT.

V is TRBV4-1 and J is TRBJ1-6; D is unresolved. The CDR3 is 16 amino acids. V lost 1 base and J 7 bases, leaving 14 bases between the germline ends. Germline lookup yields CDR1 MGHRA and CDR2 YSYEKL. CDR3 bases: TGCGCCAGCAGCCAAGGATATACGTCGGTAAATTCACCCCTCCACTTT. Protein sequence: CASSQGYTSVNSPLHF.

The chain is built from TRBV7-8 and TRBJ1-5; D unclear. The CDR3 extends over 14 amino acids. Germline V gene data show CDR1 as SGHVS and CDR2 as FQNEAQ. V was pared by 2 bases and J by 3 bases, with 8 bases between. Here the CDR3 reads CASSLNNVNQPQHF. The CDR3 DNA reads as TGTGCCAGCAGCTTAAATAATGTCAATCAGCCCCAGCATTTT.

The gene calls are TRBV6-1 and TRBJ1-3, with D possibly being TRBD1 (6 bases). The CDR3 consists of 15 residues. Deletions cut 6 bases from V and 0 bases from J, with 12 bases between. The germline gives CDR1 MNHNS, CDR2 SASEGT. Here the CDR3 reads CASSLTGLSGNTIYF. The CDR3 DNA is TGTGCCAGCAGCCTGACAGGCCTCTCTGGAAACACCATATATTTT.

The chain employs TRBV19 and TRBJ1-1; 8 bases map to TRBD1. CDR1 is LNHDA and CDR2 is SQIVND in the germline V gene (reference sequence). The CDR3 has 14 residues. V shed 7 bases and J 3 bases; nucleotides not matched to a gene: 7. The chain's CDR3 is CASIAPGGYTEAFF. CDR3 DNA sequence: TGTGCCAGTATCGCCCCAGGGGGCTACACTGAAGCTTTCTTT.

V gene TRBV19 combines with J gene TRBJ1-6; no clear D. CDR3 length equals 14 residues. With 3 bases removed from V and 4 bases from J, the gap between germline ends came to 7 bases. Germline V lookup: CDR1 LNHDA, CDR2 SQIVND (reference sequence). CDR3 loop: CASSIFEYNSPLHF. CDR3 bases: TGTGCCAGTAGTATTTTTGAGTATAATTCACCCCTCCACTTT.

The V gene is TRBV18, the J gene TRBJ1-1; 9 nucleotides line up with TRBD1. CDR1 is KGHSH and CDR2 is LQKENI in the germline V gene. V was clipped by 4 bases and J by 5 bases; unmatched bases: 11. The CDR3 sequence is 16 residues long. The DNA of the CDR3 is TGTGCCAGCTCACGGGGACAGGGATCGTGGGGGACTGAAGCTTTCTTT. Amino acids: CASSRGQGSWGTEAFF.

The rearrangement links TRBV6-5 to TRBJ1-1; perhaps TRBD1 as D (6 bases). The CDR3 runs 15 residues. The V end lost 6 bases, the J end lost 7 bases, and 21 bases lay between the germline ends. Germline lookup yields CDR1 MNHEY and CDR2 SVGAGI. The CDR3: CASRSDSKKTVEAFF. The CDR3 DNA reads TGTGCCAGCAGATCGGACAGTAAAAAGACGGTTGAAGCTTTCTTT.

The rearrangement joins TRBV2 to TRBJ1-2; no reliable D call. The V gene's germline CDR1 is SNHLY and CDR2 FYNNEI. The CDR3 runs 15 residues. The V end lost 8 bases, the J end lost 0 bases, and 16 bases lay between the germline ends. CDR3 nucleotide sequence: TGTGCCAGCCTCAGAAGTAGGAGTACTAACTATGGCTACACCTTC. Translated, it gives CASLRSRSTNYGYTF.

This chain uses TRBV11-2 with TRBJ2-7; no definite D call. CDR1 is SGHAT and CDR2 is FQNNGV in the germline V gene. The CDR3 is made up of 15 amino acids. V lost 5 bases and J 0 bases, leaving 14 bases between the germline ends. The CDR3 region is CASSATVSPSYEQYF. CDR3 DNA: TGTGCCAGCAGCGCTACAGTCTCTCCCTCCTACGAGCAGTACTTC.

As for this clone: At one end the junction does not follow the germline gene, possibly because of a read error. The chain combines TRBV19 with TRBJ1-1; 7 positions match TRBD1. CDR1 is LNHDA, CDR2 SQIVND, per germline (reference sequence). CDR3 size: 14 residues. CDR3 coding DNA: TGTGCCAGTAGCATAGGACAGGAGGACACTGAAGCTTTCTTT. Its translation: CASSIGQEDTEAFF.

To note about this clone: Compared with germline, one end of the junction differs, possibly owing to a read error. The chain joins TRBV28 to TRBJ2-1; 7 bases map to TRBD2. CDR1 and CDR2 from the germline V gene are MDHEN and SYDVKM. The CDR3 has 17 amino acids. This CDR3 is CASSYGLGTNSDNEQFF. As DNA, the CDR3 is TGTGCCAGCAGTTATGGGCTCGGGACTAACTCCGACAATGAGCAGTTCTTC. The whole variable domain, remainder taken from reference TRBV28 and TRBJ2-1, is DVKVTQSSRYLVKRTGEKVFLECVQDMDHENMFWYRQDPGLGLRLIYFSYDVKMKEKGDIPEGYSVSREKKERFSLILESASTNQTSMYLCASSYGLGTNSDNEQFFGPGTRLTVL.

The J gene is TRBJ1-1, the V gene TRBV30; a weak D match, TRBD1 (5 bases). The germline V gene has CDR1 GTSNPN and CDR2 SVGIG (reference sequence). CDR3 size: 13 residues. V was pared by 3 bases and J by 8 bases, with 16 bases between. The chain's CDR3 is CAWRAHLRGEAFF. CDR3 DNA sequence: TGTGCCTGGAGAGCCCACCTACGGGGGGAAGCTTTCTTT.

This chain links TRBV5-4 with TRBJ2-2; tentatively, D is TRBD1 (5 bases). Between the trimmed V and J ends, which lost 5 bases and 4 bases, there was a span of 9 bases. In germline, CDR1 is SGHNT, CDR2 YYREEE (reference sequence). The CDR3 covers 13 residues. The CDR3 here is CASRVQGTGELFF. The CDR3 nucleotides are TGTGCCAGCAGGGTTCAGGGCACCGGGGAGCTGTTTTTT.

The gene calls are TRBV29-1 and TRBJ2-7; no firm D call. Trimming removed 5 bases at V and 2 bases at J, with 4 bases between. CDR3 length equals 10 residues. In germline, CDR1 is SQVTM, CDR2 ANQGSEA. Here the CDR3 DNA reads TGCAGCGTTCTCGCCTACGAGCAGTACTTC. Its translation: CSVLAYEQYF.

The chain links TRBV7-2 to TRBJ2-1; perhaps TRBD1 as D (5 bases). Trimming removed 5 bases at V and 2 bases at J, with 10 bases between. Germline CDR1 and CDR2: SGHTA and FQGNSA. This CDR3 is built from 14 residues. The CDR3 region has the DNA TGTGCCAGCAGCGCGCAGGGCCCCTACAATGAGCAGTTCTTC. Encoded protein: CASSAQGPYNEQFF.

This rearrangement joins TRBV30 to TRBJ1-4; 8 positions match TRBD1. The CDR3 loop spans 14 amino acids. The germline V gene has CDR1 GTSNPN and CDR2 SVGIG (reference sequence). The ends lost 2 bases at V and 5 bases at J; junction bases unmatched: 4. Written as DNA, the CDR3 is TGTGCCTGGAGTCCAGGGGGCTCGAATGAAAAACTGTTTTTT. Its translation is CAWSPGGSNEKLFF.

The V call is TRBV19, the J call TRBJ2-7; 8 bases align to TRBD1. The CDR3 is 13 residues long. V was clipped by 3 bases and J by 6 bases; unmatched bases: 4. CDR1 and CDR2 from the germline V gene are LNHDA and SQIVND (reference sequence). CDR3 sequence reads: CASSMGTGLEQYF. CDR3 DNA sequence: TGTGCCAGTAGTATGGGGACAGGACTCGAGCAGTACTTC.

The chain links TRBV10-3 to TRBJ2-6; D gene ambiguous. With 7 bases removed from V and 1 base from J, the gap between germline ends came to 5 bases. This CDR3 has 13 amino acids. In germline, CDR1 is ENHRY, CDR2 SYGVKD. CDR3 sequence: CAIMASGANVLTF. The CDR3 DNA is TGTGCCATCATGGCTTCTGGGGCCAACGTCCTGACTTTC.

The chain couples TRBV29-1 to TRBJ2-1, with 7 bases that match TRBD1. This CDR3 contains 17 residues. CDR1 is SQVTM, CDR2 ANQGSEA, per germline. V dropped 0 bases and J dropped 0; count of bases not matched to a gene: 8. The CDR3 is CSVEEGGRGTSYNEQFF. The CDR3 DNA reads TGCAGCGTTGAAGAAGGGGGCAGGGGGACCTCCTACAATGAGCAGTTCTTC.

CDR3 in amino acids: CASSEGRIPTDTQYF. The DNA of the CDR3 is TGTGCCAGCAGTGAAGGGAGGATCCCCACAGATACGCAGTATTTT. The chain combines TRBV2 with TRBJ2-3; D is perhaps TRBD2 (5 bases). The V gene's germline CDR1 is SNHLY and CDR2 FYNNEI. CDR3 length: 15 amino acids. Trimming shortened V by 1 base and J by 2 bases, and 10 bases separated the two germline ends.